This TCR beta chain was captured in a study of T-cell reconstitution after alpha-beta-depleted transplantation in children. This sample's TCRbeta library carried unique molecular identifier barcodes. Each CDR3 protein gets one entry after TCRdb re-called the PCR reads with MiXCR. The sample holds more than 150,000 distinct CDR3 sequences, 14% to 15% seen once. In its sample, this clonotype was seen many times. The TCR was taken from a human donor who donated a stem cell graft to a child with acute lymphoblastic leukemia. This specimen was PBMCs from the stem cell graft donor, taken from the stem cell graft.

The CDR3 DNA reads as TGTGCCAGCAGTTATTCGGACAGGGGTGATCAGCCCCAGCATTTT. This gives the protein CASSYSDRGDQPQHF. The V call is TRBV6-5, the J call TRBJ1-5; 9 bases agree with TRBD1. The germline CDR1 and CDR2 sequences are MNHEY and SVGAGI. The CDR3 extends over 15 amino acids. V lost 3 bases to trimming and J lost 5 bases; unmatched junction nucleotides: 5.